These 9 T cell receptor beta chains were all obtained from the same sample, sequenced in a study of blood T cell repertoires in COVID-19. Libraries were prepared by immunoSEQ multiplex PCR; TCRdb keeps only in-frame clonotypes and omits some of them. The sample records about 280,000 clones, about 90% being singletons. What was sequenced was PBMCs or T cells enriched from blood (not recorded which). Every receptor here comes from a woman aged 18-29 years with acute COVID-19.

The chain recombines TRBV29-1 with TRBJ1-3, with 7 nucleotides matching TRBD1. Germline values: CDR1 SQVTM, CDR2 ANQGSEA. The CDR3 is 13 amino acids. Germline trimming cut 6 bases from V and 2 bases from J; bases unmatched to any gene: 4. The CDR3 nucleotides read TGCAGCGTGGCCCAGGGGGCTGGAAACACCATATATTTT. The encoded protein is CSVAQGAGNTIYF.

This rearrangement joins TRBV11-3 to TRBJ2-7; D may be TRBD2 (5 bases). The length of the CDR3 is 15 residues. The germline V and J ends were trimmed by 0 bases and 5 bases, with 14 bases remaining between them. The germline CDR1 and CDR2 sequences are SGHNT and YENEEA. CDR3 sequence: CASSLDTRLGDEQYF. In DNA, the CDR3 is TGTGCCAGCAGCTTAGATACTAGGCTGGGCGACGAGCAGTACTTC.

V and J are TRBV15 and TRBJ2-2; D possibly corresponds to TRBD1 (6 bases). This CDR3 is 17 amino acids long. With 0 bases removed from V and 1 base from J, the gap between germline ends came to 12 bases. Looked up from germline, CDR1 is LNHNV and CDR2 is YYDKDF (reference sequence). CDR3 amino acids: CATSRERTEGNTGELFF. For the CDR3, the DNA is TGTGCCACCAGCAGAGAGCGGACAGAAGGGAACACCGGGGAGCTGTTTTTT. The whole variable domain, filled in from reference TRBV15 and TRBJ2-2, reads DAMVIQNPRYQVTQFGKPVTLSCSQTLNHNVMYWYQQKSSQAPKLLFHYYDKDFNNEADTPDNFQSRRPNTSFCFLDIRSPGLGDTAMYLCATSRERTEGNTGELFFGEGSRLTVL.

This clone was counted a single time. The chain is built from TRBV5-1 and TRBJ2-2; tentative D call: TRBD2 (6 bases). Trimming pared 0 bases from V and 1 base from J, leaving 7 bases between. CDR1 is SGHRS and CDR2 is YFSETQ in the germline V gene. The CDR3 runs 15 residues. This chain's CDR3 is CASSLAGGNTGELFF. The CDR3 coding sequence is TGCGCCAGCAGCTTGGCCGGGGGGAACACCGGGGAGCTGTTTTTT.

J is TRBJ2-1 and V is TRBV10-2; D gene ambiguous. The CDR3 is 14 amino acids. Germline assignment: CDR1 WSHSY and CDR2 SAAADI. Trimming pared 4 bases from V and 6 bases from J, leaving 13 bases between. The CDR3 is CASSAGRDANEQFF. The CDR3 DNA follows: TGCGCCAGCAGTGCGGGTAGAGACGCCAATGAGCAGTTCTTC.

This clone was picked up a small number of times. The chain joins TRBV15 to TRBJ2-1; 7 nucleotides align to TRBD2. The V and J ends lost 4 bases and 14 bases, in that order; junction bases with no gene match: 11. CDR3 length: 13 amino acids. Looked up from germline, CDR1 is LNHNV and CDR2 is YYDKDF (reference sequence). The CDR3 region is CATSTTEASGEFF. The DNA for the CDR3 is TGTGCCACCAGCACAACAGAGGCTAGCGGCGAGTTCTTC.

This clone showed up just a few times. The CDR3 sequence: CSAAAGSYEQYF. The CDR3 nucleotides read TGCAGCGCCGCGGCCGGTTCCTACGAGCAGTACTTC. The rearrangement uses TRBV29-1 and TRBJ2-7; no definite D call. This CDR3 spans 12 amino acids. V was cut by 7 bases and J by 1 base, with 11 bases left in between. Germline V lookup: CDR1 SQVTM, CDR2 ANQGSEA.

This sequence joins TRBV3-1 (or the pseudogene TRBV3-2) and TRBJ2-3, with 14 bases lining up with TRBD2. CDR3 length equals 19 residues. J lost 3 bases, V lost 4 bases, and 12 bases had no gene match. Germline-derived CDR1 and CDR2 are LGHDT and YNNKEL (reference sequence). CDR3 region: CASSRAATSGRGRTDTQYF. The CDR3 coding sequence is TGTGCCAGCAGCCGCGCGGCGACTAGCGGGAGGGGTCGGACAGATACGCAGTATTTT.

V is TRBV30 and J is TRBJ1-3, with D possibly TRBD1 on 6 matching bases. The CDR3 runs 16 residues. Looked up from germline, CDR1 is GTSNPN and CDR2 is SVGIG (reference sequence). Deletions cut 0 bases from V and 0 bases from J, with 12 bases between. DNA of the CDR3: TGTGCCTGGAGTGTAGGGGGATGGGGCTCTGGAAACACCATATATTTT. The encoded protein is CAWSVGGWGSGNTIYF.